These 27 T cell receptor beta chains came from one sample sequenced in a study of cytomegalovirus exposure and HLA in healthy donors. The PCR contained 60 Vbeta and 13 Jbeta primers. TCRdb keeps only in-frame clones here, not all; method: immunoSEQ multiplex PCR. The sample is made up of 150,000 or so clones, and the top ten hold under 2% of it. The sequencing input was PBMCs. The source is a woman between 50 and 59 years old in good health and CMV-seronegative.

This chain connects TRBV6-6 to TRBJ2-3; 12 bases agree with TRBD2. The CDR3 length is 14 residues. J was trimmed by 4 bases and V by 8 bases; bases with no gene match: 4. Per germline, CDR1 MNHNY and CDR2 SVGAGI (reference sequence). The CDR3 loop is CASARLAGADTQYF. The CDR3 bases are TGTGCCAGCGCCCGACTAGCGGGAGCAGATACGCAGTATTTT.

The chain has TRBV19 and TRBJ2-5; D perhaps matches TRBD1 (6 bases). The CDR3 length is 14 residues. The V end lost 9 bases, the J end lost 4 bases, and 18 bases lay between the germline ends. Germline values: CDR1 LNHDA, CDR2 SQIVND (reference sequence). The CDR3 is CASSYRDPPETQYF. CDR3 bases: TGTGCCAGCTCCTACAGGGATCCCCCAGAGACCCAGTACTTC.

The CDR3, as DNA: TGTGCCAGCAGTCCCCTAGAGGGAGGGCCTCGAGAGACCCAGTACTTC. Translated, it gives CASSPLEGGPRETQYF. The V gene is TRBV27, the J gene TRBJ2-5; 7 positions agree with TRBD2. V gave up 5 bases and J gave up 4 bases; unmatched junction bases: 13. The CDR3 loop spans 16 amino acids. From germline, CDR1 is MNHEY and CDR2 SMNVEV (reference sequence).

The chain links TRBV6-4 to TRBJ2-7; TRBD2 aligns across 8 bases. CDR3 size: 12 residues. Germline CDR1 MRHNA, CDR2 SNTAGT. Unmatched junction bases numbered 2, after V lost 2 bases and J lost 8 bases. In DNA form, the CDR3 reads TGTGCCAGCAGTGACATTAGCGGGAAGCAGTACTTC. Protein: CASSDISGKQYF.

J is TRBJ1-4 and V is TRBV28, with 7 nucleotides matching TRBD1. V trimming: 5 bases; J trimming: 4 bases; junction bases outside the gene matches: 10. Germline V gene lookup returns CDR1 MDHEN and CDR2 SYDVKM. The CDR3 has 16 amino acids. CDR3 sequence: CASSNRQGSGNEKLFF. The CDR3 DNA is TGTGCCAGCAGTAATAGACAGGGCAGCGGTAATGAAAAACTGTTTTTT.

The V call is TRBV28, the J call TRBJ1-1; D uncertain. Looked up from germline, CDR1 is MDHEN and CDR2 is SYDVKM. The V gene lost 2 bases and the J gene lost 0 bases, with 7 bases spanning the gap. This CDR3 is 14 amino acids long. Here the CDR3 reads CASSLRQLNTEAFF. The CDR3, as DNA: TGTGCCAGCAGTTTACGCCAGTTGAACACTGAAGCTTTCTTT.

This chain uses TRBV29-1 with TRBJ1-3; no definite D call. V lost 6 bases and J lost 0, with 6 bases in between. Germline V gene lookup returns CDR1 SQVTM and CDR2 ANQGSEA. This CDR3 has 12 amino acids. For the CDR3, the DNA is TGCAGCGTACAGCTCTCTGGAAACACCATATATTTT. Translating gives CSVQLSGNTIYF.

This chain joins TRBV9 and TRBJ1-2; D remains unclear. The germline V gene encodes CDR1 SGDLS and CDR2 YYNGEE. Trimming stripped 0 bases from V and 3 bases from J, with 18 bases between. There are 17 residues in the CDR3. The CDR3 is CASSVAYTGGRHYGYTF. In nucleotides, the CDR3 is TGTGCCAGCAGCGTAGCATATACGGGCGGGCGACACTATGGCTACACCTTC. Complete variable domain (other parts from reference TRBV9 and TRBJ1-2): DSGVTQTPKHLITATGQRVTLRCSPRSGDLSVYWYQQSLDQGLQFLIQYYNGEERAKGNILERFSAQQFPDLHSELNLSSLELGDSALYFCASSVAYTGGRHYGYTFGSGTRLTVV.

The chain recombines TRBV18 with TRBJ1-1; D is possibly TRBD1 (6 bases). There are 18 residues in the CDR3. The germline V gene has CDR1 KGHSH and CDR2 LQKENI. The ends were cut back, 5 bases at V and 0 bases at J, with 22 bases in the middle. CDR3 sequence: CASSRLPGGGAMNTEAFF. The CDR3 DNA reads TGTGCCAGCTCAAGACTCCCAGGTGGGGGCGCCATGAACACTGAAGCTTTCTTT.

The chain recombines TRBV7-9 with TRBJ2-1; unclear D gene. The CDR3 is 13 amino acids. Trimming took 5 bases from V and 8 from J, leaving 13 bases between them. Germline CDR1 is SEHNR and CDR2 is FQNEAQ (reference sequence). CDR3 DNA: TGTGCCAGCAGCCCAATGCTAATGGATGAGCAGTTCTTC. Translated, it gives CASSPMLMDEQFF.

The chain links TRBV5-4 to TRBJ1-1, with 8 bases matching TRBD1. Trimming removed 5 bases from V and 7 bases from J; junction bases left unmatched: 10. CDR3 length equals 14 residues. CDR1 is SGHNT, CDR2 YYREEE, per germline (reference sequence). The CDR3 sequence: CASRLDRGYGEAFF. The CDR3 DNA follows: TGTGCCAGCAGACTTGACAGGGGATACGGTGAAGCTTTCTTT.

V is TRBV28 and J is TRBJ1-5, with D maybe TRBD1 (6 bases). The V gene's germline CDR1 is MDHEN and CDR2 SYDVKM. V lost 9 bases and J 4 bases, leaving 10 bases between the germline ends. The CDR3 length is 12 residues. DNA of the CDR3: TGTGCCAGTGGACAGACGAATCAGCCCCAGCATTTT. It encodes CASGQTNQPQHF.

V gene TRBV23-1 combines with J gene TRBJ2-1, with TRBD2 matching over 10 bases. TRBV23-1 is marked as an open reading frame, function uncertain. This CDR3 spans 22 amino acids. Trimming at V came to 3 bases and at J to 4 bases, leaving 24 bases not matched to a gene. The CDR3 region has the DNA TGCGCCAGCAGTCACCACCTTTTGAGCGGGAGGGCCTCTGTTCCGATTTACAATGAGCAGTTCTTC. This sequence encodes CASSHHLLSGRASVPIYNEQFF.

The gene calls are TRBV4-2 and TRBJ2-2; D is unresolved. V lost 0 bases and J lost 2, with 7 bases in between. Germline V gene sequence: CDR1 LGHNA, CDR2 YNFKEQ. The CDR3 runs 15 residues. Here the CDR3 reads CASSQERRNTGELFF. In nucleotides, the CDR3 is TGTGCCAGCAGCCAAGAGAGAAGAAACACCGGGGAGCTGTTTTTT.

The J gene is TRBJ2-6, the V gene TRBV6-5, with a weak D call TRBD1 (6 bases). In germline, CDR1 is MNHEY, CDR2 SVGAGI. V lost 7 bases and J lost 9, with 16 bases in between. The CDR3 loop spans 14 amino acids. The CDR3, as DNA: TGTGCCAGCAAAAAAGAAACAGGGCACAACGTCCTGACTTTC. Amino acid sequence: CASKKETGHNVLTF.

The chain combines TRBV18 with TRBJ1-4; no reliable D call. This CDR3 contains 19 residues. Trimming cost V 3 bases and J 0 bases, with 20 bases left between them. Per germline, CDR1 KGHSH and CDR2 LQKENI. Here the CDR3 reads CASSPFRRTPIATNEKLFF. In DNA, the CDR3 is TGTGCCAGCTCACCTTTCAGACGGACTCCAATTGCAACTAATGAAAAACTGTTTTTT.

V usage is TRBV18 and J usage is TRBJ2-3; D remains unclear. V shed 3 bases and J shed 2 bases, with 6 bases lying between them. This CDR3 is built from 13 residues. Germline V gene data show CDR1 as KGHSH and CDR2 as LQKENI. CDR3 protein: CASSPFYTDTQYF. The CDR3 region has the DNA TGTGCCAGCTCACCTTTCTACACAGATACGCAGTATTTT.

CDR3 residues: CASSIGTPVEGYQETQYF. In DNA, the CDR3 is TGTGCCAGTAGTATAGGGACGCCCGTGGAGGGGTACCAAGAGACCCAGTACTTC. The chain is built from TRBV19 and TRBJ2-5; a possible D gene is TRBD2 (6 bases). Germline V lookup: CDR1 LNHDA, CDR2 SQIVND (reference sequence). V dropped 1 base and J dropped 0 bases, with 18 bases sitting between them. The CDR3 runs to 18 residues.

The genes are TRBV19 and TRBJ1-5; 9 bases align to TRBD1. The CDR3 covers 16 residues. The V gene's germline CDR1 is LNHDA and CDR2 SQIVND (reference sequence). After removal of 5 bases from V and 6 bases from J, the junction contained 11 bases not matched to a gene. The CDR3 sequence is CASSSMDRGASQPQHF. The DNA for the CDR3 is TGTGCCAGTAGTTCGATGGACAGGGGTGCAAGTCAGCCCCAGCATTTT. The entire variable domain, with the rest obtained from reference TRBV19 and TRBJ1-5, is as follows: DGGITQSPKYLFRKEGQNVTLSCEQNLNHDAMYWYRQDPGQGLRLIYYSQIVNDFQKGDIAEGYSVSREKKESFPLTVTSAQKNPTAFYLCASSSMDRGASQPQHFGDGTRLSIL.

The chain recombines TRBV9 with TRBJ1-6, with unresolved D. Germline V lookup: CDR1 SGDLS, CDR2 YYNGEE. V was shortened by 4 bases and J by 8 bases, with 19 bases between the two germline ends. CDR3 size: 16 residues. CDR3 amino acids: CASSLFSDSTDSPLHF. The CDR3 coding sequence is TGTGCCAGCAGCCTCTTTTCGGACTCTACTGATTCACCCCTCCACTTT.

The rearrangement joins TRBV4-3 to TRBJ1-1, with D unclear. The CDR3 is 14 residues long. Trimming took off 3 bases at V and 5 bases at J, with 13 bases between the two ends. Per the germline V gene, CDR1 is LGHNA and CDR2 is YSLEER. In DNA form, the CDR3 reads TGCGCCAGCAGCCACACCACTCGAGGGACTGAAGCTTTCTTT. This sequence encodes CASSHTTRGTEAFF.

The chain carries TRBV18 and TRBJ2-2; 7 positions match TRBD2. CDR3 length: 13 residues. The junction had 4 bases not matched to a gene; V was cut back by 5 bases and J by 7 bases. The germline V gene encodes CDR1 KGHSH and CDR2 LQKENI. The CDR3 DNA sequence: TGTGCCAGCTCAATAACTAGCGACGGGGAGCTGTTTTTT. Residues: CASSITSDGELFF.

The CDR3 DNA sequence: TGTGCCAGCAGTTTAAGGGACACAGGGGGTTACAATGAGCAGTTCTTC. Its protein is CASSLRDTGGYNEQFF. The chain joins TRBV27 to TRBJ2-1; 8 nucleotides line up with TRBD1. The CDR3 totals 16 residues. Unmatched junction bases numbered 7, after V lost 2 bases and J lost 4 bases. CDR1 and CDR2 (germline): MNHEY, SMNVEV (reference sequence).

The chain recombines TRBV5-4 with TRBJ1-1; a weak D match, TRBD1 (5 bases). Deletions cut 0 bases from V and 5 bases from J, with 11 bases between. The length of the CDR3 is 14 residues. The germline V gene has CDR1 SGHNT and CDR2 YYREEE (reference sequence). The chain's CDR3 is CASSLETARTEAFF. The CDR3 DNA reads TGTGCCAGCAGCTTGGAGACAGCCCGGACTGAAGCTTTCTTT.

The CDR3 DNA reads as TGTGCCTGGAGTGCCGGGGACTTTGGAAACACCATATATTTT. Translation: CAWSAGDFGNTIYF. The chain is built from TRBV30 and TRBJ1-3; D possibly corresponds to TRBD1 (5 bases). The germline CDR1 and CDR2 sequences are GTSNPN and SVGIG (reference sequence). This CDR3 comprises 14 residues. V was pared by 1 base and J by 3 bases, with 10 bases between.

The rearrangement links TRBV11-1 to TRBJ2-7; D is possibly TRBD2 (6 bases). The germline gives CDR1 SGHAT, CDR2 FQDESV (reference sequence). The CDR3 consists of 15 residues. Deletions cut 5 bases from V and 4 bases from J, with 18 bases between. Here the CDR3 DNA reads TGTGCCAGCAGCGAAAACCCGGGAGAAGCGTACGAGCAGTACTTC. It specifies CASSENPGEAYEQYF.

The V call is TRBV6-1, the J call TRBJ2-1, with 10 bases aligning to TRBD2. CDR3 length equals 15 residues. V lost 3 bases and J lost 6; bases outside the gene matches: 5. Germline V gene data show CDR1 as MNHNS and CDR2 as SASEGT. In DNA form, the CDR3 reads TGTGCCAGCAGTGATATGGCTAGCGGGAGCAATGAGCAGTTCTTC. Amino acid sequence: CASSDMASGSNEQFF.